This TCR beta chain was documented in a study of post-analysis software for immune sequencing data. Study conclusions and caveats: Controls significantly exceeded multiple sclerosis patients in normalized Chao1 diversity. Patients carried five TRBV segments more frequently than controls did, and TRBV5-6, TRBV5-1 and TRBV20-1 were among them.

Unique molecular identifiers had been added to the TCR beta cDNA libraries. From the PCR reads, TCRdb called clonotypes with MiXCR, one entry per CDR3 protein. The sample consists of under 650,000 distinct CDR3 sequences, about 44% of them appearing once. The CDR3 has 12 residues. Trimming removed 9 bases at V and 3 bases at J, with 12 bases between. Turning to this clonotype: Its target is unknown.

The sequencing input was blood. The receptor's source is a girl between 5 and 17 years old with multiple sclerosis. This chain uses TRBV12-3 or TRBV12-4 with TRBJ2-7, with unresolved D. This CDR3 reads CASETSRYEQYF. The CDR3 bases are TGTGCCAGTGAAACATCTCGCTACGAGCAGTACTTC.